Listed below are T cell receptor beta chains from one sample, sequenced in a study of shared clonotypes between healthy human individuals. Libraries were prepared by immunoSEQ multiplex PCR; TCRdb keeps only in-frame clonotypes and omits some of them. This table holds fewer than 1 million clones, around 96% found once. Sequences were obtained from naive CD8+ T cells sorted from blood. The receptors were gathered from a man under 40 in good health. CDR3s include the opening cysteine and the closing phenylalanine or tryptophan. A D gene is named only where the DNA matches it firmly. Size tells how often a clone was seen (once, few, many) or the class of an expanded clone, and some rows leave it out.

>NA|NA|TRBJ1-1|TRBV5-5
CASSLGSNTEAFF
TGTGCCAGCAGCTTGGGGTCCAACACTGAAGCTTTCTTT
>NA|NA|TRBJ2-2|TRBV13
CASSPTVTGELFF
TGTGCCAGCAGCCCAACAGTCACCGGGGAGCTGTTTTTT
>once|NA|TRBJ1-4|TRBV6-5
CASSYSLVLGEKLFF
TGTGCCAGCAGTTACTCGCTTGTTTTAGGTGAAAAACTGTTTTTT
>NA|NA|TRBJ1-2|TRBV9
CASSPRGGIWGYTF
TGTGCCAGCAGCCCCCGGGGGGGAATCTGGGGCTACACCTTC
>NA|NA|TRBJ2-1|TRBV25-1
CASSFGFAEQFF
TGTGCCAGCAGTTTTGGGTTTGCTGAGCAGTTCTTC
>NA|TRBD1|TRBJ1-5|TRBV28
CASSSTRQGRNQPQHF
TGTGCCAGCAGTTCCACCCGACAGGGCCGCAATCAGCCCCAGCATTTT
>NA|NA|TRBJ2-5|TRBV7-9
CASSGETGLPETQYF
TGTGCCAGCAGCGGGGAGACAGGTCTTCCAGAGACCCAGTACTTC
>NA|NA|TRBJ2-2|TRBV18
CASSPRTSNTGELFF
TGTGCCAGCTCACCGAGAACGTCGAACACCGGGGAGCTGTTTTTT
>NA|NA|TRBJ2-7|TRBV27
CASSSRKETYEQYF
TGTGCCAGCAGCTCGAGAAAGGAAACCTACGAGCAGTACTTC
>NA|TRBD1|TRBJ2-7|TRBV28
CASSFQPGTGTYEQYF
TGTGCCAGCAGTTTCCAGCCCGGGACAGGGACCTACGAGCAGTACTTC
>NA|TRBD1|TRBJ1-2|TRBV7-8
CASSLATGDYGYTF
TGTGCCAGCAGCTTAGCGACAGGGGACTATGGCTACACCTTC
>NA|NA|TRBJ2-7|TRBV5-1
CASSPTGGLAYEQYF
TGCGCCAGCAGCCCCACCGGGGGGCTGGCATACGAGCAGTACTTC
>NA|NA|TRBJ2-1|TRBV4-3
CASSQDPVAGGGTYNEQFF
TGCGCCAGCAGCCAAGATCCAGTAGCCGGGGGCGGAACATACAATGAGCAGTTCTTC
>NA|NA|TRBJ1-1|TRBV18
CASSATTNTEAFF
TGTGCCAGCTCAGCCACAACCAACACTGAAGCTTTCTTT
>once|NA|TRBJ2-1|TRBV4-1
CASTWGPASSYNEQFF
TGCGCCAGCACGTGGGGCCCGGCGAGCTCCTACAATGAGCAGTTCTTC
>NA|TRBD2|TRBJ2-1|TRBV9
CASSVASGREDEQFF
TGTGCCAGCAGCGTAGCTAGCGGGAGGGAGGACGAGCAGTTCTTC
>NA|NA|TRBJ2-2|TRBV19
CASSASWGNTGELFF
TGTGCCAGTAGTGCAAGTTGGGGGAACACCGGGGAGCTGTTTTTT
>NA|TRBD1|TRBJ1-1|TRBV28
CASSRGTGYTEAFF
TGTGCCAGCAGTCGGGGGACAGGGTACACTGAAGCTTTCTTT
>NA|TRBD1|TRBJ2-3|TRBV25-1
CASSLGTGDTQYF
TGTGCCAGCAGTTTGGGGACAGGCGATACGCAGTATTTT
>NA|NA|TRBJ1-2|TRBV11-1
CASSLGQPNYGYTF
TGTGCCAGCAGCTTAGGCCAGCCCAACTATGGCTACACCTTC
>NA|NA|TRBJ2-1|TRBV27
CASRAGGYYNEQFF
TGTGCCAGCAGAGCAGGGGGGTATTACAATGAGCAGTTCTTC
>NA|TRBD1|TRBJ1-4|TRBV28
CASSADRPNEKLFF
TGTGCCAGCAGTGCGGACAGGCCCAATGAAAAACTGTTTTTT
>NA|NA|TRBJ2-3|TRBV29-1
CSVGVVASTDTQYF
TGCAGCGTTGGTGTCGTTGCTAGCACAGATACGCAGTATTTT
>NA|NA|TRBJ2-2|TRBV18
CASSPSSETRGGELFF
TGTGCCAGCTCACCATCGAGCGAAACCCGGGGCGGGGAGCTGTTTTTT
>NA|NA|TRBJ1-1|TRBV29-1
CSVEDWPTGTEAFF
TGCAGCGTTGAAGATTGGCCCACTGGCACTGAAGCTTTCTTT
>NA|NA|TRBJ1-5|TRBV28
CASSLTGRGPQHF
TGTGCCAGCAGTTTAACCGGCCGCGGACCCCAGCATTTT
>NA|NA|TRBJ1-1|TRBV28
CASRTGRTEAFF
TGTGCCAGCAGAACAGGGCGAACTGAAGCTTTCTTT
>NA|TRBD2|TRBJ2-1|TRBV27
CASTGTSVNNEQFF
TGTGCCAGCACAGGGACTAGCGTAAACAATGAGCAGTTCTTC
>NA|NA|TRBJ1-1|TRBV6-6
CASKHLGTEAFF
TGTGCCAGCAAGCATTTAGGAACTGAAGCTTTCTTT
>NA|NA|TRBJ1-3|TRBV18
CASSPEGFTGNTIYF
TGTGCCAGCTCACCAGAGGGTTTCACGGGAAACACCATATATTTT
>NA|NA|TRBJ2-7|TRBV5-1
CASSLGTPSYEQYF
TGCGCCAGCAGCTTGGGGACTCCCTCCTACGAGCAGTACTTC
>NA|NA|TRBJ2-1|TRBV10-2
CATISESSYNEQFF
TGCGCCACCATTAGCGAAAGCTCCTACAATGAGCAGTTCTTC
>NA|TRBD1|TRBJ1-5|TRBV5-3
CARSTDRDRTQTVSNQPQHF
TGTGCCAGAAGCACGGACAGGGATAGGACACAGACGGTTAGCAATCAGCCCCAGCATTTT
>NA|TRBD2|TRBJ2-7|TRBV27
CASAPSALAAYEQYF
TGTGCCAGCGCTCCCTCCGCACTAGCGGCCTACGAGCAGTACTTC
>once|NA|TRBJ2-7|TRBV30
CAWRDRTYEQYF
TGTGCCTGGAGGGACAGAACCTACGAGCAGTACTTC
>NA|NA|TRBJ1-2|TRBV27
CASSPSRGPGYGYTF
TGTGCCAGCAGTCCAAGCAGGGGTCCGGGCTATGGCTACACCTTC
>NA|NA|TRBJ2-2|TRBV14
CASSQESQSLGTGELFF
TGTGCCAGCAGCCAAGAAAGCCAGTCCTTGGGCACCGGGGAGCTGTTTTTT
>once|TRBD1|TRBJ2-3|TRBV11-2
CASNRQGNGPDTQYF
TGTGCCAGCAACCGACAGGGTAATGGCCCAGATACGCAGTATTTT
>NA|NA|TRBJ2-1|TRBV25-1
CASSERRSYNEQFF
TGTGCCAGCAGTGAACGGCGCTCCTACAATGAGCAGTTCTTC
>NA|NA|TRBJ2-1|TRBV4-1
CASSQDPGLYNEQFF
TGCGCCAGCAGCCAAGATCCGGGGTTGTACAATGAGCAGTTCTTC
>NA|TRBD1|TRBJ2-7|TRBV4-3
CASSPGTGAYSYEQYF
TGCGCCAGCAGCCCCGGGACAGGGGCCTACTCCTACGAGCAGTACTTC
>NA|TRBD1|TRBJ1-5|TRBV30
CAWSVGTGADQPQHF
TGTGCCTGGAGTGTAGGGACAGGGGCAGATCAGCCCCAGCATTTT
>once|NA|TRBJ1-3|TRBV6-6
CASSDTGPSGNTIYF
TGTGCCAGCAGTGACACAGGGCCGTCTGGAAACACCATATATTTT
>NA|NA|TRBJ2-7|TRBV27
CASSFFQGTHEQYF
TGTGCCAGCAGTTTCTTTCAGGGTACCCACGAGCAGTACTTC
>NA|NA|TRBJ2-1|TRBV13
CASSSRDGHEQFF
TGTGCCAGCAGCTCGCGGGACGGTCATGAGCAGTTCTTC
>NA|TRBD2|TRBJ2-1|TRBV19
CASSISLGTNNEQFF
TGTGCCAGTAGTATTAGTTTAGGGACTAACAATGAGCAGTTCTTC